Given below is one T cell receptor (beta chain) in context. The antigen remains undetermined. This record comes from a study of T cells in localized non-small cell lung cancer. Study outcomes and limitations: Sequencing involved a lone tumor region, leaving heterogeneity possible. Uninvolved adjacent lung had the highest recorded T cell clonality, with tumor below it. Median approximately 50 top-100 tumor clones were shared with paired adjacent lung.

Germline assignment: CDR1 MNHEY and CDR2 SVGAGI. V was cut by 0 bases and J by 4 bases, with 15 bases left in between. The CDR3 consists of 16 residues. Sequencing was performed with immunoSEQ multiplex PCR; in TCRdb, only in-frame clones are kept and a portion is missing. In the table there are more than 11,000 clones, 89% of which are singletons. The TCR sequence derives from a man aged 35 to 69 with stage III lung adenocarcinoma. The material sequenced was peripheral blood mononuclear cells, taken before any cancer treatment. The chain combines TRBV6-5 with TRBJ1-1, with no clear D. Here the CDR3 reads CASSYSKGYWGTEAFF. The CDR3, as DNA: TGTGCCAGCAGTTACTCGAAAGGATACTGGGGCACTGAAGCTTTCTTT.